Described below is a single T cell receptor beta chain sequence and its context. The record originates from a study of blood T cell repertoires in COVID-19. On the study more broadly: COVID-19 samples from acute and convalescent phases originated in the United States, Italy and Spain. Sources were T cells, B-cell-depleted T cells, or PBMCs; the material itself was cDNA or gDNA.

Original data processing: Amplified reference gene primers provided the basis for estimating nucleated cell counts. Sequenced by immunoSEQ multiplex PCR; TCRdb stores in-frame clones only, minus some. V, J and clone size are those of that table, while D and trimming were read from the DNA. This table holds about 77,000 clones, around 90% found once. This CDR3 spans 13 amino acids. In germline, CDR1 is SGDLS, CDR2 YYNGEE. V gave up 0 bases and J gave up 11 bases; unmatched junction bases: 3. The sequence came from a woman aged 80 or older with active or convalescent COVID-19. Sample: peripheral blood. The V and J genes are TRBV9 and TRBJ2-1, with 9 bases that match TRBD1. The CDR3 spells CASSVEGTGQQFF. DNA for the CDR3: TGTGCCAGCAGCGTAGAAGGGACAGGGCAGCAGTTCTTC.